The 30 T cell receptor beta chains below come from one sample, sequenced in a study of human T cells and chemical hapten exposure (dated by TCRdb to about 2021). The meaning of the sample's time point label: patch test 1, 2 weeks after DPC sensitization. The treatment or condition label on this specimen signifies: therapeutic diphenylcyclopropenone sensitization with weekly scalp DPC. Libraries were constructed by RACE. Sequencing took place on a NextSeq 500. TCRdb reanalyzed the raw reads on its own, using fastp at Q25 for trimming and MiXCR for clone calling, and kept in-frame beta chains. Identical CDR3 proteins give one entry, which carries the most common genes and DNA. In this sample the table shows approximately 80,000 distinct CDR3 sequences, 7.5% to 9% of which occur a single time. The ten largest clonotypes hold approximately 1.5% of the sample. This sample comprised whole blood, obtained in connection with sensitization to the hapten diphenylcyclopropenone (DPC). All receptors come from a woman younger than 45 with alopecia areata. Some clones in this sample may be carry-over from other donors' samples.

This clonotype was seen repeatedly, ten times or more. The genes are TRBV11-2 and TRBJ1-6; no clear D gene. Germline CDR1 and CDR2: SGHAT and FQNNGV. V was trimmed by 1 base and J by 10 bases, leaving 11 bases between them. The CDR3 is 14 amino acids. The chain's CDR3 is CASSLVGLNSPLHF. The CDR3 DNA reads TGTGCCAGCAGCTTAGTCGGTCTAAACTCACCCCTCCACTTT.

The rearrangement links TRBV12-3 or TRBV12-4 to TRBJ1-1, with 11 positions matching TRBD1. This CDR3 has 15 residues. The V and J ends lost 6 bases and 2 bases, in that order; junction bases with no gene match: 5. CDR3 region: CASSPGTGGNTEAFF. The CDR3 bases are TGTGCCAGCAGCCCAGGGACAGGGGGTAACACTGAAGCTTTCTTT.

Note on this clonotype: A much larger clonotype is one base distant, so this may be a read error. The gene calls are TRBV12-5 and TRBJ1-1; TRBD1 matches at 7 bases. J was trimmed by 4 bases and V by 7 bases; bases with no gene match: 9. Germline V CDR1 and CDR2: LGHNT, FRNRAP. The CDR3 is 14 amino acids. The CDR3 DNA follows: TGTGCTAGTGTTTTAGAGGGGGCGCGCACTGAAGCTTTCTTT. Translation gives CASVLEGARTEAFF.

At least ten counts were recorded for this clonotype. J is TRBJ2-7 and V is TRBV14; 7 bases fit TRBD1. V was clipped by 1 base and J by 2 bases; unmatched bases: 5. The germline gives CDR1 SGHDN, CDR2 FVKESK. The CDR3 extends over 15 amino acids. The CDR3 sequence: CASSQGTGVPYEQYF. The CDR3 DNA follows: TGTGCCAGCAGCCAAGGAACAGGGGTTCCCTACGAGCAGTACTTC.

This rearrangement joins TRBV7-2 to TRBJ1-1, with TRBD1 identical over 7 bases. V lost 5 bases, J lost 1 base, and 1 base stayed unmatched. Per the germline V gene, CDR1 is SGHTA and CDR2 is FQGNSA. The CDR3 has 13 amino acids. CDR3: CASSTGENTEAFF. The CDR3 DNA is TGTGCCAGCAGCACAGGGGAGAACACTGAAGCTTTCTTT.

Many counts were recorded for this clonotype. The chain has TRBV12-3 or TRBV12-4 and TRBJ1-5; no clear D gene. Trimming stripped 6 bases from V and 4 bases from J, with 13 bases between. The CDR3 totals 14 residues. The CDR3 DNA follows: TGTGCCAGCAGAATTGGACGGTCGAATCAGCCCCAGCATTTT. It specifies CASRIGRSNQPQHF.

This clonotype was seen ten or more times. The chain uses TRBV7-9 and TRBJ2-1; D not resolved. Germline-derived CDR1 and CDR2 are SEHNR and FQNEAQ (reference sequence). V dropped 6 bases and J dropped 3 bases, with 15 bases sitting between them. The CDR3 runs to 15 residues. The CDR3 DNA follows: TGTGCCAGCAGTACCGAGGCAGTTTACTACAATGAGCAGTTCTTC. Its protein product is CASSTEAVYYNEQFF.

This clonotype was detected ten times or more. The chain couples TRBV7-9 to TRBJ2-7, with a weak D call TRBD1 (5 bases). Trimming removed 5 bases from V and 0 bases from J, with 14 bases in between. Germline V gene data show CDR1 as SEHNR and CDR2 as FQNEAQ (reference sequence). The CDR3 contains 15 residues. CDR3: CASSQILGPSYEQYF. The DNA of the CDR3 is TGTGCCAGCAGCCAAATATTGGGGCCCTCCTACGAGCAGTACTTC. Combining the CDR3 with reference TRBV7-9 and TRBJ2-7 gives the whole variable domain DTGVSQNPRHKITKRGQNVTFRCDPISEHNRLYWYRQTLGQGPEFLTYFQNEAQLEKSRLLSDRFSAERPKGSFSTLEIQRTEQGDSAMYLCASSQILGPSYEQYFGPGTRLTVT.

This clonotype was counted between two and nine times. J is TRBJ1-2 and V is TRBV4-2, with a tentative D call TRBD1 (5 bases). Trimming took off 0 bases at V and 4 bases at J, with 21 bases between the two ends. This CDR3 has 18 residues. Germline CDR1 reads LGHNA; CDR2 reads YNFKEQ. The CDR3 loop is CASSQERSLRDLSYGYTF. The DNA for the CDR3 is TGTGCCAGCAGCCAAGAAAGGTCCCTTAGGGACCTCTCCTATGGCTACACCTTC.

V usage is TRBV9 and J usage is TRBJ1-3; 9 bases line up with TRBD1. Per germline, CDR1 SGDLS and CDR2 YYNGEE. Trimming removed 0 bases from V and 4 bases from J; junction bases left unmatched: 5. The CDR3 spans 16 residues. In DNA form, the CDR3 reads TGTGCCAGCAGCGTAGGGGGACAGGGATCCGGAAACACCATATATTTT. Translating it yields CASSVGGQGSGNTIYF.

The chain combines TRBV3-1 with TRBJ2-2; 8 positions agree with TRBD1. V trimming: 4 bases; J trimming: 7 bases; junction bases outside the gene matches: 14. From germline, CDR1 is LGHDT and CDR2 YNNKEL (reference sequence). There are 17 residues in the CDR3. DNA of the CDR3: TGTGCCAGCAGCCGCCCTCCCGGACAGGGAGTGGACGGGGAGCTGTTTTTT. This translates into CASSRPPGQGVDGELFF.

In its sample, this clonotype was seen a few times. The chain employs TRBV10-1 and TRBJ1-2, with 9 nucleotides matching TRBD1. The CDR3 length is 15 residues. V lost 3 bases and J lost 8; bases outside the gene matches: 10. The germline CDR1 and CDR2 sequences are WNHNN and SYGVQD (reference sequence). CDR3 coding DNA: TGCGCCAGCAGTGAATTAAGGACAGGGGTCGGAGGCTACACCTTC. Protein: CASSELRTGVGGYTF.

Note on this clonotype: Just one base apart from a much larger clone, this may be a read error. The chain uses TRBV18 and TRBJ2-1; tentative D call: TRBD2 (6 bases). CDR3 length: 16 amino acids. The germline V and J ends were trimmed by 0 bases and 7 bases, with 16 bases remaining between them. CDR1 is KGHSH, CDR2 LQKENI, per germline. The CDR3 sequence is CASSPPWLARGNEQFF. For the CDR3, the DNA is TGTGCCAGCTCACCACCGTGGCTAGCGAGGGGAAATGAGCAGTTCTTC. The whole variable domain, remainder taken from reference TRBV18 and TRBJ2-1, is NAGVMQNPRHLVRRRGQEARLRCSPMKGHSHVYWYRQLPEEGLKFMVYLQKENIIDESGMPKERFSAEFPKEGPSILRIQQVVRGDSAAYFCASSPPWLARGNEQFFGPGTRLTVL.

A few counts support this clonotype. The chain couples TRBV6-5 to TRBJ2-7; D remains unclear. Trimming took off 6 bases at V and 6 bases at J, with 21 bases between the two ends. CDR3 length equals 15 residues. Looked up from germline, CDR1 is MNHEY and CDR2 is SVGAGI. CDR3 nucleotides: TGTGCCAGCAGCCAGTTTCATGGGTTGGATTCCGAGCAGTACTTC. Protein sequence: CASSQFHGLDSEQYF.

The chain links TRBV7-3 to TRBJ1-1; no definite D call. CDR1 is SGHTA, CDR2 FQGTGA, per germline. The V end was cut by 0 bases, the J end by 6 bases, with 8 bases between. CDR3 length: 13 residues. The CDR3 DNA follows: TGTGCCAGCAGCTTAACCCCCGCCTCTGAAGCTTTCTTT. Translation: CASSLTPASEAFF. Drawing the rest from reference TRBV7-3 and TRBJ1-1, the complete variable domain is GAGVSQTPSNKVTEKGKYVELRCDPISGHTALYWYRQSLGQGPEFLIYFQGTGAADDSGLPNDRFFAVRPEGSVSTLKIQRTERGDSAVYLCASSLTPASEAFFGQGTRLTVV.

This clonotype was seen at least ten times. The rearrangement joins TRBV7-3 to TRBJ2-1; D possibly matches TRBD1 or TRBD2 (5 bases each). Between the trimmed V and J ends, which lost 3 bases and 5 bases, there was a span of 23 bases. The CDR3 is 18 residues long. Germline CDR1 reads SGHTA; CDR2 reads FQGTGA. The CDR3, as DNA: TGTGCCAGCAGCTTGTATGGGGGTAGGCCAACGAGCGACAATGAGCAGTTCTTC. Amino acids: CASSLYGGRPTSDNEQFF.

The chain uses TRBV6-5 and TRBJ1-4; maybe TRBD1 (6 bases). Trimming cost V 7 bases and J 7 bases, with 13 bases left between them. CDR1 MNHEY and CDR2 SVGAGI come from the germline V gene. The length of the CDR3 is 13 residues. In DNA form, the CDR3 reads TGTGCCAGCAAGGAGGGGGGCGGTGAAAAACTGTTTTTT. Translated, it gives CASKEGGGEKLFF.

This clonotype was recorded at least ten times. The V gene is TRBV5-4, the J gene TRBJ1-1; D gene ambiguous. The CDR3 is made up of 15 amino acids. The germline gives CDR1 SGHNT, CDR2 YYREEE (reference sequence). V was clipped by 4 bases and J by 5 bases, with 18 bases between them. CDR3 protein: CASSQDSWATTEAFF. CDR3 DNA sequence: TGTGCCAGCAGCCAAGACTCGTGGGCGACGACTGAAGCTTTCTTT.

The chain is built from TRBV14 and TRBJ2-7; TRBD1 matches at 8 bases. CDR3 length: 14 residues. V shed 4 bases and J 4 bases; nucleotides not matched to a gene: 6. CDR1 SGHDN and CDR2 FVKESK come from the germline V gene. CDR3 sequence reads: CASSPRDRRYEQYF. As DNA, the CDR3 is TGTGCCAGCAGCCCACGGGACAGGCGGTACGAGCAGTACTTC.

This clonotype came up a few times. The chain combines TRBV29-1 with TRBJ1-3; D ambiguous. The ends were cut back, 4 bases at V and 2 bases at J, with 6 bases in the middle. This CDR3 has 12 residues. CDR1 and CDR2 from the germline V gene are SQVTM and ANQGSEA. Here the CDR3 reads CSVVGTGNTIYF. DNA of the CDR3: TGCAGCGTTGTTGGGACTGGAAACACCATATATTTT.

This clonotype appeared many times. The chain is built from TRBV5-1 and TRBJ1-1; 7 bases are a match to TRBD1. Germline CDR1 reads SGHRS; CDR2 reads YFSETQ. V was clipped by 3 bases and J by 4 bases; unmatched bases: 12. This CDR3 has 16 amino acids. CDR3 region: CASSWDSGGTGTEAFF. The CDR3 nucleotides read TGCGCCAGCAGCTGGGACAGTGGAGGGACGGGCACTGAAGCTTTCTTT.

This rearrangement joins TRBV5-6 to TRBJ2-1; 12 positions agree with TRBD1. The germline V gene has CDR1 SGHDT and CDR2 YYEEEE. The CDR3 spans 17 residues. V dropped 4 bases and J dropped 0; count of bases not matched to a gene: 5. In DNA, the CDR3 is TGTGCCAGCAGCGGGGGGACAGGGGGCAACTCCTACAATGAGCAGTTCTTC. Its protein product is CASSGGTGGNSYNEQFF.

At least ten counts were recorded for this clonotype. This chain uses TRBV20-1 with TRBJ2-2; the D gene is possibly TRBD2 (7 bases). Deletions cut 3 bases from V and 4 bases from J, with 15 bases between. This CDR3 is built from 15 residues. Per the germline V gene, CDR1 is DFQATT and CDR2 is SNEGSKA (reference sequence). CDR3 region: CSARRGRTATGELFF. CDR3 in DNA: TGCAGTGCTAGGCGGGGGCGAACGGCCACCGGGGAGCTGTTTTTT.

The chain carries TRBV7-3 and TRBJ2-2; D may be TRBD2 (5 bases). Trimming left V 2 bases short and J 0 bases short, with 7 bases between. CDR3 length equals 15 residues. CDR1 and CDR2 from the germline V gene are SGHTA and FQGTGA. The CDR3 DNA sequence: TGTGCCAGCAGCTTATTCGGGGCGAACACCGGGGAGCTGTTTTTT. Protein product: CASSLFGANTGELFF. The variable domain in full, with the rest retrieved from reference TRBV7-3 and TRBJ2-2, is GAGVSQTPSNKVTEKGKYVELRCDPISGHTALYWYRQSLGQGPEFLIYFQGTGAADDSGLPNDRFFAVRPEGSVSTLKIQRTERGDSAVYLCASSLFGANTGELFFGEGSRLTVL.

This clonotype was counted a few times. The rearrangement joins TRBV21-1 to TRBJ1-1; the D segment call TRBD1 is taken from the table without a DNA check. TRBV21-1 is a known pseudogene. CDR3 length: 18 amino acids. CDR3 protein: CASSKGGGGGRNNTEAFF. CDR3 sequence (DNA): TGTGCCAGCAGCAAAGGAGGGGGAGGGGGCCGTAATAACACTGAAGCTTTCTTT.

The table lists this clonotype with many counts. V and J are TRBV7-9 and TRBJ1-4, with D tentatively TRBD1 (5 bases). The CDR3 totals 14 residues. In germline, CDR1 is SEHNR, CDR2 FQNEAQ (reference sequence). Trimming took off 2 bases at V and 1 base at J, with 5 bases between the two ends. The CDR3 DNA sequence: TGTGCCAGCAGCTTAAGGGGAACTAATGAAAAACTGTTTTTT. Protein: CASSLRGTNEKLFF.

This clonotype showed up many times. The rearrangement links TRBV7-9 to TRBJ2-5, with D tentatively TRBD1 or TRBD2 (5 bases each). The ends were cut back, 5 bases at V and 5 bases at J, with 15 bases in the middle. The CDR3 totals 14 residues. The germline CDR1 and CDR2 sequences are SEHNR and FQNEAQ (reference sequence). The CDR3 region has the DNA TGTGCCAGCAGCAACCGTGGGGGAGTGGAGACCCAGTACTTC. It yields the protein CASSNRGGVETQYF.

This clonotype was seen a few times. The J gene is TRBJ1-2, the V gene TRBV3-1, with TRBD1 matching over 10 bases. V gave up 3 bases and J gave up 8 bases; unmatched junction bases: 9. This CDR3 has 15 residues. The germline gives CDR1 LGHDT, CDR2 YNNKEL (reference sequence). The CDR3 is CASSHSGTGAEGYTF. CDR3 bases: TGTGCCAGCAGCCACTCCGGGACAGGGGCCGAGGGCTACACCTTC.

The chain is built from TRBV20-1 and TRBJ1-5; D is possibly TRBD1 (6 bases). The CDR3 has 15 residues. Between the trimmed V and J ends, which lost 0 bases and 5 bases, there was a span of 14 bases. CDR1 and CDR2 (germline): DFQATT, SNEGSKA (reference sequence). The DNA for the CDR3 is TGCAGTGCTAGAGACAGGGGTCGGGCTGATCAGCCCCAGCATTTT. Its translation: CSARDRGRADQPQHF.

V and J are TRBV5-6 and TRBJ1-3; a weak D match, TRBD1 (5 bases). The CDR3 loop spans 14 amino acids. The germline V gene encodes CDR1 SGHDT and CDR2 YYEEEE. V was clipped by 6 bases and J by 0 bases, with 10 bases between them. The CDR3 protein is CASTQGFSGNTIYF. In DNA form, the CDR3 reads TGTGCCAGCACCCAGGGTTTCTCTGGAAACACCATATATTTT.